The 31 T cell receptor beta chains below come from one sample, sequenced in a study of shared clonotypes between healthy human individuals. TCRdb's copy holds only in-frame clones and misses some; the assay was immunoSEQ multiplex PCR. This table holds hundreds of thousands of clones, approximately 79% found once. Sequenced input: memory CD4+ T cells sorted from blood. Subset in this sample: CD45RA-negative fraction. These receptors originate from a woman younger than 45 in good health.

The rearrangement uses TRBV9 and TRBJ2-7; D is unclear. CDR3 length equals 11 residues. Trimming removed 4 bases from V and 4 bases from J, with 6 bases in between. Germline CDR1 is SGDLS and CDR2 is YYNGEE. CDR3 nucleotides: TGTGCCAGCAGCTCAGGATACGAGCAGTACTTC. As protein: CASSSGYEQYF.

This clone was seen just once. This may arise from a read error, as a much more abundant clone is one base away. The V call is TRBV7-9, the J call TRBJ1-2; D call uncertain. The length of the CDR3 is 14 residues. Trimming removed 5 bases from V and 4 bases from J, with 14 bases in between. The V gene's germline CDR1 is SEHNR and CDR2 FQNEAQ (reference sequence). CDR3 nucleotides: TGTGCCAGCAGCCCGGGAACATCGGCCTATGGCTACACCTTC. As protein: CASSPGTSAYGYTF.

The chain links TRBV28 to TRBJ2-1, with 10 positions matching TRBD2. The germline gives CDR1 MDHEN, CDR2 SYDVKM. This CDR3 comprises 15 residues. V dropped 5 bases and J dropped 2; count of bases not matched to a gene: 3. The CDR3 DNA follows: TGTGCCAGCAGTCTCCTAGCGGGGGCCTACAATGAGCAGTTCTTC. Translation: CASSLLAGAYNEQFF. Full variable domain (rest looked up from reference TRBV28 and TRBJ2-1): DVKVTQSSRYLVKRTGEKVFLECVQDMDHENMFWYRQDPGLGLRLIYFSYDVKMKEKGDIPEGYSVSREKKERFSLILESASTNQTSMYLCASSLLAGAYNEQFFGPGTRLTVL.

The rearrangement uses TRBV9 and TRBJ1-2, with 8 bases matching TRBD1. Germline V gene data show CDR1 as SGDLS and CDR2 as YYNGEE. With V trimmed by 4 bases and J by 5 bases, 7 bases remained unmatched. The CDR3 loop spans 14 amino acids. CDR3 loop: CASSLPGTGYGYTF. The CDR3 DNA sequence: TGTGCCAGCAGCCTTCCCGGGACAGGTTATGGCTACACCTTC.

V is TRBV7-2 and J is TRBJ2-7; a possible D gene is TRBD1 (6 bases). This CDR3 comprises 14 residues. Trimming removed 6 bases from V and 2 bases from J, with 14 bases in between. CDR1 and CDR2 from the germline V gene are SGHTA and FQGNSA. CDR3 sequence: CASSLQGATYEQYF. CDR3 nucleotides: TGTGCCAGCAGTCTACAGGGCGCGACCTACGAGCAGTACTTC.

The count of this clone is one. The CDR3 spells CASSPDRLSNQPQHF. CDR3 sequence (DNA): TGTGCCAGCAGTCCAGACAGGCTCAGCAATCAGCCCCAGCATTTT. The rearrangement links TRBV28 to TRBJ1-5; D might be TRBD1 (6 bases). This CDR3 spans 15 amino acids. V was pared by 5 bases and J by 1 base, with 12 bases between. From germline, CDR1 is MDHEN and CDR2 SYDVKM.

CDR3 residues: CASRANPGPYGYTF. The CDR3, as DNA: TGTGCCAGCAGGGCTAACCCGGGACCTTATGGCTACACCTTC. The rearrangement links TRBV28 to TRBJ1-2; weak D call: TRBD1 (5 bases). This CDR3 region has 14 residues. V was pared by 6 bases and J by 5 bases, with 16 bases between. CDR1 is MDHEN, CDR2 SYDVKM, per germline.

V gene TRBV6-1 combines with J gene TRBJ1-5; no clear D. V was clipped by 0 bases and J by 2 bases, with 8 bases between them. Germline CDR1 reads MNHNS; CDR2 reads SASEGT. The CDR3 spans 15 residues. This chain's CDR3 is CASSEASRGNQPQHF. CDR3 nucleotides: TGTGCCAGCAGTGAAGCATCTAGGGGCAATCAGCCCCAGCATTTT.

V is TRBV27 and J is TRBJ1-2, with 7 bases that match TRBD1. The germline V gene has CDR1 MNHEY and CDR2 SMNVEV (reference sequence). The CDR3 extends over 15 amino acids. V dropped 4 bases and J dropped 4; count of bases not matched to a gene: 9. CDR3 region: CASSSNRGDRYGYTF. Written as DNA, the CDR3 is TGTGCCAGCAGTTCTAACAGGGGAGACCGCTATGGCTACACCTTC.

In this sample, this clone turned up once. V usage is TRBV7-2 and J usage is TRBJ2-5; TRBD2 matches at 11 bases. The germline V gene encodes CDR1 SGHTA and CDR2 FQGNSA. V shed 3 bases, J shed 4 bases, and the junction held 13 bases outside the gene matches. The CDR3 length is 18 residues. The CDR3 nucleotides are TGTGCCAGCAGCTTGGGTCGTCTAGCGGGAGGCGGGGGAGAGACCCAGTACTTC. Encoded protein: CASSLGRLAGGGGETQYF. The full variable domain, in which reference TRBV7-2 and TRBJ2-5 provide the parts outside the CDR3, is GAGVSQSPSNKVTEKGKDVELRCDPISGHTALYWYRQSLGQGLEFLIYFQGNSAPDKSGLPSDRFSAERTGGSVSTLTIQRTQQEDSAVYLCASSLGRLAGGGGETQYFGPGTRLLVL.

J is TRBJ2-1 and V is TRBV5-1; TRBD1 matches at 7 bases. The CDR3 is 15 amino acids. Per germline, CDR1 SGHRS and CDR2 YFSETQ. Trimming took 4 bases from V and 6 from J; bases not matched to a gene: 10. CDR3 loop: CASSIQTGQINEQFF. CDR3 bases: TGCGCCAGCAGCATCCAAACGGGACAGATCAATGAGCAGTTCTTC.

A single count supports this clone. This chain connects TRBV9 to TRBJ2-2; D gene ambiguous. Germline V gene sequence: CDR1 SGDLS, CDR2 YYNGEE. The CDR3 consists of 13 residues. The germline V and J ends were trimmed by 2 bases and 6 bases, with 8 bases remaining between them. The CDR3 spells CASSVWRSGELFF. CDR3 DNA: TGTGCCAGCAGCGTTTGGAGATCCGGGGAGCTGTTTTTT.

The gene calls are TRBV6-1 and TRBJ1-1, with a possible D match to TRBD1 (5 bases). The V end lost 2 bases, the J end lost 4 bases, and 17 bases lay between the germline ends. This CDR3 is 16 amino acids long. Germline V gene lookup returns CDR1 MNHNS and CDR2 SASEGT. DNA of the CDR3: TGTGCCAGCAGTGAATACGTCTTTCTGGGGGGCACTGAAGCTTTCTTT. This encodes CASSEYVFLGGTEAFF.

This clone was counted a few times. The chain joins TRBV29-1 to TRBJ2-2, with 9 bases lining up with TRBD2. Germline V lookup: CDR1 SQVTM, CDR2 ANQGSEA. The V and J ends lost 6 bases and 4 bases, in that order; junction bases with no gene match: 3. This CDR3 spans 13 amino acids. CDR3 sequence: CSVGLAPTGELFF. DNA of the CDR3: TGCAGCGTCGGACTAGCGCCCACCGGGGAGCTGTTTTTT.

As concerns this clone: The same CDR3 is also encoded by other DNA sequences in this sample. J is TRBJ1-1 and V is TRBV29-1, with 9 nucleotides matching TRBD1. Trimming cost V 3 bases and J 3 bases; bases outside gene matches: 2. Germline V lookup: CDR1 SQVTM, CDR2 ANQGSEA. CDR3 length equals 13 residues. Here the CDR3 reads CSVERQGDTEAFF. As DNA, the CDR3 is TGCAGCGTTGAGCGACAGGGGGACACTGAAGCTTTCTTT. The full variable domain, its missing parts supplied by reference TRBV29-1 and TRBJ1-1, is SAVISQKPSRDICQRGTSLTIQCQVDSQVTMMFWYRQQPGQSLTLIATANQGSEATYESGFVIDKFPISRPNLTFSTLTVSNMSPEDSSIYLCSVERQGDTEAFFGQGTRLTVV.

This sequence joins TRBV2 and TRBJ1-3; possibly TRBD1 for D (5 bases). Trimming pared 6 bases from V and 0 bases from J, leaving 15 bases between. Per the germline V gene, CDR1 is SNHLY and CDR2 is FYNNEI. CDR3 length: 16 residues. In nucleotides, the CDR3 is TGTGCCAGCAGCGGAAAGGGACTGCGCTCTGGAAACACCATATATTTT. Translating gives CASSGKGLRSGNTIYF. Full variable domain (missing parts from reference TRBV2 and TRBJ1-3): EPEVTQTPSHQVTQMGQEVILRCVPISNHLYFYWYRQILGQKVEFLVSFYNNEISEKSEIFDDQFSVERPDGSNFTLKIRSTKLEDSAMYFCASSGKGLRSGNTIYFGEGSWLTVV.

This chain uses TRBV29-1 with TRBJ2-5; TRBD1 is a possible D gene (5 bases). The CDR3 is 14 residues long. Germline CDR1 SQVTM, CDR2 ANQGSEA. Trimming took off 3 bases at V and 7 bases at J, with 18 bases between the two ends. CDR3 DNA sequence: TGCAGCGTTGACGGTAGTTCAGGGCTTGGGACCCAGTACTTC. This translates into CSVDGSSGLGTQYF.

The chain has TRBV30 and TRBJ2-3; no clear D. Per the germline V gene, CDR1 is GTSNPN and CDR2 is SVGIG (reference sequence). With 0 bases removed from V and 0 bases from J, the gap between germline ends came to 7 bases. The CDR3 runs to 14 residues. Here the CDR3 DNA reads TGTGCCTGGAGTGTAGGTAGGAGCACAGATACGCAGTATTTT. Translating it yields CAWSVGRSTDTQYF.

In its sample, this clone was seen once. V and J are TRBV10-1 and TRBJ2-7; TRBD1 aligns across 7 bases. From germline, CDR1 is WNHNN and CDR2 SYGVQD (reference sequence). Trimming took 5 bases from V and 5 from J; bases not matched to a gene: 12. The CDR3 runs 15 residues. In DNA form, the CDR3 reads TGCGCCAGCAGTCCCCGATTGACAGGGTTCGACGAGCAGTACTTC. Translating it yields CASSPRLTGFDEQYF.

The count of this clone is one. This chain connects TRBV19 to TRBJ2-3, with D possibly matching TRBD2 (7 bases). The CDR3 sequence is 13 residues long. Trimming cost V 3 bases and J 5 bases, with 9 bases left between them. CDR1 LNHDA and CDR2 SQIVND come from the germline V gene (reference sequence). The chain's CDR3 is CASSMRGLDTQYF. Written as DNA, the CDR3 is TGTGCCAGTAGTATGCGGGGGCTAGATACGCAGTATTTT. Drawing the rest from reference TRBV19 and TRBJ2-3, the complete variable domain is DGGITQSPKYLFRKEGQNVTLSCEQNLNHDAMYWYRQDPGQGLRLIYYSQIVNDFQKGDIAEGYSVSREKKESFPLTVTSAQKNPTAFYLCASSMRGLDTQYFGPGTRLTVL.

The chain combines TRBV19 with TRBJ2-7, with TRBD2 as a possible D gene (5 bases). V gave up 4 bases and J gave up 5 bases, with 15 bases separating them. Per the germline V gene, CDR1 is LNHDA and CDR2 is SQIVND (reference sequence). The CDR3 runs to 14 residues. CDR3: CASSSRRGLDEQYF. The CDR3 nucleotides are TGTGCCAGTAGTAGTCGTCGGGGTCTCGACGAGCAGTACTTC.

The chain combines TRBV25-1 with TRBJ2-7; 12 bases are a match to TRBD2. V shed 2 bases and J 6 bases; nucleotides not matched to a gene: 5. The CDR3 runs to 15 residues. The germline gives CDR1 MGHDK, CDR2 SYGVNS. The CDR3 loop reads CASSELTSGRREQYF. The CDR3 DNA is TGTGCCAGCAGTGAACTCACTAGCGGGAGGCGCGAGCAGTACTTC.

The V call is TRBV19, the J call TRBJ1-2; D is possibly TRBD1 (5 bases). CDR1 and CDR2 from the germline V gene are LNHDA and SQIVND (reference sequence). Deletions cut 1 base from V and 5 bases from J, with 11 bases between. The CDR3 is made up of 14 amino acids. CDR3 nucleotide sequence: TGTGCCAGTAGTATAGGACAGCGGATTTATGGCTACACCTTC. Its protein is CASSIGQRIYGYTF. The full variable domain, rest sourced from reference TRBV19 and TRBJ1-2, is DGGITQSPKYLFRKEGQNVTLSCEQNLNHDAMYWYRQDPGQGLRLIYYSQIVNDFQKGDIAEGYSVSREKKESFPLTVTSAQKNPTAFYLCASSIGQRIYGYTFGSGTRLTVV.

The chain recombines TRBV28 with TRBJ2-7; the match to TRBD2 covers 9 bases. The CDR3 runs 16 residues. Germline assignment: CDR1 MDHEN and CDR2 SYDVKM. With 2 bases clipped from V and 6 bases from J, the junction kept 11 bases outside the gene matches. DNA for the CDR3: TGTGCCAGCAGTTTAGGTTTAGGGACTAGCAAAGGCGAGCAGTACTTC. This encodes CASSLGLGTSKGEQYF.

This clone was seen once. The chain has TRBV28 and TRBJ2-2, with D perhaps matching TRBD2 (5 bases). CDR1 is MDHEN and CDR2 is SYDVKM in the germline V gene. The length of the CDR3 is 15 residues. Trimming cost V 7 bases and J 3 bases, with 15 bases left between them. The CDR3: CASTPRGIHTGELFF. CDR3 nucleotide sequence: TGTGCCAGCACCCCACGAGGGATCCACACCGGGGAGCTGTTTTTT. Full variable domain (rest looked up from reference TRBV28 and TRBJ2-2): DVKVTQSSRYLVKRTGEKVFLECVQDMDHENMFWYRQDPGLGLRLIYFSYDVKMKEKGDIPEGYSVSREKKERFSLILESASTNQTSMYLCASTPRGIHTGELFFGEGSRLTVL.

J is TRBJ2-6 and V is TRBV4-1; no clear D. The CDR3 has 18 residues. Per the germline V gene, CDR1 is MGHRA and CDR2 is YSYEKL. V lost 2 bases and J 0 bases, leaving 14 bases between the germline ends. CDR3 nucleotides: TGCGCCAGCAGCCAACCAATCACCCAGGTCTCTGGGGCCAACGTCCTGACTTTC. Protein: CASSQPITQVSGANVLTF.

This clone was counted only a few times. The rearrangement uses TRBV27 and TRBJ2-3; 7 nucleotides agree with TRBD1. The CDR3 consists of 15 residues. The ends lost 3 bases at V and 2 bases at J; junction bases unmatched: 5. From germline, CDR1 is MNHEY and CDR2 SMNVEV (reference sequence). The CDR3 sequence: CASSFSGQITDTQYF. CDR3 sequence (DNA): TGTGCCAGCAGTTTCTCGGGACAGATCACAGATACGCAGTATTTT.

The chain carries TRBV19 and TRBJ2-7; D is uncertain. This CDR3 spans 14 amino acids. Trimming left V 3 bases short and J 4 bases short, with 13 bases between. Per the germline V gene, CDR1 is LNHDA and CDR2 is SQIVND (reference sequence). For the CDR3, the DNA is TGTGCCAGTAGTATCAGTAACCCCTCTTACGAGCAGTACTTC. Encoded protein: CASSISNPSYEQYF.

This sequence joins TRBV28 and TRBJ2-3; 7 bases are a match to TRBD2. Per the germline V gene, CDR1 is MDHEN and CDR2 is SYDVKM. V lost 4 bases to trimming and J lost 5 bases; unmatched junction nucleotides: 15. The CDR3 runs 17 residues. Written as DNA, the CDR3 is TGTGCCAGCAGTTCTGCTGCCGGGAGGATTGGTGTAGATACGCAGTATTTT. It translates to CASSSAAGRIGVDTQYF.

This chain links TRBV5-1 with TRBJ2-2; 9 positions match TRBD2. Germline values: CDR1 SGHRS, CDR2 YFSETQ. The CDR3 has 16 amino acids. The trim removed 1 base at V and 7 bases at J, leaving 8 bases unmatched. CDR3 amino acids: CASSLSPSGMGGELFF. Here the CDR3 DNA reads TGCGCCAGCAGCTTGTCGCCTAGCGGGATGGGCGGGGAGCTGTTTTTT.

Comment on this clone: This sequence may be a read error, since a much larger clone differs from it by one base. Other DNA sequences in the sample encode the same CDR3. The V gene is TRBV7-9, the J gene TRBJ2-3; 14 positions match TRBD2. The CDR3 has 15 residues. Trimming removed 5 bases from V and 4 bases from J; junction bases left unmatched: 2. Germline V gene lookup returns CDR1 SEHNR and CDR2 FQNEAQ (reference sequence). The chain's CDR3 is CASSLGLAGADTQYF. CDR3 DNA: TGTGCCAGCAGCCTGGGACTAGCGGGAGCAGATACGCAGTATTTT.